These T cell receptor beta chains were read from a single sample in a study of blood T cell repertoires in COVID-19. TCRdb's table, derived via immunoSEQ multiplex PCR, lists solely in-frame clones and lacks some. Of some 45,000 clones in the sample, about 83% were seen once. Source material: peripheral blood. The receptors derive from a man of 80 years or more in a cohort sampled during active COVID-19. Each CDR3 is given with its conserved first and last residue. Each record gives: D gene, J gene, clone size, V gene, CDR3 DNA, CDR3 protein. A D gene is named only where the DNA matches it firmly. Not all rows give a size; the values are once, few, many and, for expanded clones, a class.

d_call: NA
j_call: TRBJ1-6
clone_size: NA
v_call: TRBV4-1
cdr3_nt: TGCGCCAGCAGCCAAGATGATGATAGCTCCTATAATTCACCCCTCCACTTT
cdr3_aa: CASSQDDDSSYNSPLHF

d_call: NA
j_call: TRBJ2-3
clone_size: NA
v_call: TRBV19
cdr3_nt: TGTGCCAGTAGTATGGCGCGTGGAGGGGGCAGGGATACGCAGTATTTT
cdr3_aa: CASSMARGGGRDTQYF

d_call: NA
j_call: TRBJ2-7
clone_size: many
v_call: TRBV5-1
cdr3_nt: TGCGCCAGCAGCATCACAGGGCGATACGAGCAGTACTTC
cdr3_aa: CASSITGRYEQYF

d_call: NA
j_call: TRBJ2-7
clone_size: once
v_call: TRBV7-2
cdr3_nt: TGTGCCAGCAGCTTAGTGGCGGGCCTGACCTACGAGCAGTACTTC
cdr3_aa: CASSLVAGLTYEQYF

d_call: NA
j_call: TRBJ1-1
clone_size: NA
v_call: TRBV14
cdr3_nt: TGTGCCAGCAGCCAAGACCAAAACACTGAAGCTTTCTTT
cdr3_aa: CASSQDQNTEAFF

d_call: TRBD2
j_call: TRBJ2-3
clone_size: NA
v_call: TRBV7-8
cdr3_nt: TGTGCCAGCAGCCATCGGACTAGCGGGGTTTACACAGATACGCAGTATTTT
cdr3_aa: CASSHRTSGVYTDTQYF

d_call: TRBD1
j_call: TRBJ2-1
clone_size: NA
v_call: TRBV7-8
cdr3_nt: TGTGCCAGCAGCTTAGCCGGCGGGACAGGGGGCAATGAGCAGTTCTTC
cdr3_aa: CASSLAGGTGGNEQFF

d_call: NA
j_call: TRBJ1-1
clone_size: NA
v_call: TRBV6-5
cdr3_nt: TGTGCCAGCAGTTACGGGGCTCAAGGGACTGAAGCTTTCTTT
cdr3_aa: CASSYGAQGTEAFF

d_call: TRBD1
j_call: TRBJ2-7
clone_size: NA
v_call: TRBV7-7
cdr3_nt: TGTGCTAGCAGCCCGACAGGGGTCCCCTACGAGCAGTACTTC
cdr3_aa: CASSPTGVPYEQYF

d_call: NA
j_call: TRBJ1-6
clone_size: NA
v_call: TRBV7-9
cdr3_nt: TGTGCCAGCAGCTTATTGCAGGATAATTCACCCCTCCACTTT
cdr3_aa: CASSLLQDNSPLHF

d_call: TRBD2
j_call: TRBJ2-7
clone_size: NA
v_call: TRBV29-1
cdr3_nt: TGCAGCGTTCCAGGGACTAGCGGGGGGGCCTACGAGCAGTACTTC
cdr3_aa: CSVPGTSGGAYEQYF

d_call: NA
j_call: TRBJ2-5
clone_size: once
v_call: TRBV5-5
cdr3_nt: TGTGCCAGCAGCTTGTGGGGCTTAGAGACCCAGTACTTC
cdr3_aa: CASSLWGLETQYF

d_call: NA
j_call: TRBJ2-1
clone_size: NA
v_call: TRBV24-1
cdr3_nt: TGTGCCACCAGTGATTTAGGAGGGGAACTACGCAATGAGCAGTTCTTC
cdr3_aa: CATSDLGGELRNEQFF

d_call: TRBD1
j_call: TRBJ2-7
clone_size: once
v_call: TRBV7-2
cdr3_nt: TGTGCCAGCAGCCTCAGGACAGGGGAAGCCTACGAGCAGTACTTC
cdr3_aa: CASSLRTGEAYEQYF

d_call: NA
j_call: TRBJ1-1
clone_size: NA
v_call: TRBV19
cdr3_nt: TGTGCCAGTAGTAGGGGGACTCTGAACACTGAAGCTTTCTTT
cdr3_aa: CASSRGTLNTEAFF

d_call: NA
j_call: TRBJ1-1
clone_size: NA
v_call: TRBV19
cdr3_nt: TGTGCCAGTAGTATCTTGGTGAGGAACACTGAAGCTTTCTTT
cdr3_aa: CASSILVRNTEAFF

d_call: NA
j_call: TRBJ2-2
clone_size: NA
v_call: TRBV4-1
cdr3_nt: TGCGCCAGCAGCCAATATTCCGCGGCCGGGGAGCTGTTTTTT
cdr3_aa: CASSQYSAAGELFF

d_call: TRBD1
j_call: TRBJ2-3
clone_size: NA
v_call: TRBV4-1
cdr3_nt: TGCGCCAGCAGCCGACCGACAGGGGCAACAGATACGCAGTATTTT
cdr3_aa: CASSRPTGATDTQYF

d_call: TRBD1
j_call: TRBJ1-4
clone_size: NA
v_call: TRBV2
cdr3_nt: TGTGCCAGCACCTTAACAGGGGCAACTAATGAAAAACTGTTTTTT
cdr3_aa: CASTLTGATNEKLFF

d_call: TRBD1
j_call: TRBJ2-2
clone_size: NA
v_call: TRBV24-1
cdr3_nt: TGTGCCACCAGTGATTTTGGAGGGACAGGGGGGAACACCGGGGAGCTGTTTTTT
cdr3_aa: CATSDFGGTGGNTGELFF

d_call: TRBD2
j_call: TRBJ2-3
clone_size: NA
v_call: TRBV24-1
cdr3_nt: TGTGCCACCAGTGATGGGCGGGGGGTCACAGATACGCAGTATTTT
cdr3_aa: CATSDGRGVTDTQYF

d_call: NA
j_call: TRBJ1-6
clone_size: NA
v_call: TRBV12-3/TRBV12-4
cdr3_nt: TGTGCCAGCAGTTTAGGCGGGGGGTCACCCCTCCACTTT
cdr3_aa: CASSLGGGSPLHF

d_call: TRBD2
j_call: TRBJ2-1
clone_size: NA
v_call: TRBV6-2/TRBV6-3
cdr3_nt: TGTGCCAGCAGTTACCGGACTAGCGGGAGACGAGATGAGCAGTTCTTC
cdr3_aa: CASSYRTSGRRDEQFF

d_call: NA
j_call: TRBJ1-6
clone_size: NA
v_call: TRBV2
cdr3_nt: TGTGCCAGCAGTGTGGCAGGGTCGGTTGGTTCACCCCTCCACTTT
cdr3_aa: CASSVAGSVGSPLHF

d_call: NA
j_call: TRBJ1-5
clone_size: NA
v_call: TRBV24-1
cdr3_nt: TGTGCCACCAGTGTCGGTACAGGGAGTAATCAGCCCCAGCATTTT
cdr3_aa: CATSVGTGSNQPQHF

d_call: NA
j_call: TRBJ1-1
clone_size: NA
v_call: TRBV19
cdr3_nt: TGTGCCAGTAGTCGGCGGGAAAACACTGAAGCTTTCTTT
cdr3_aa: CASSRRENTEAFF

d_call: TRBD2
j_call: TRBJ2-1
clone_size: NA
v_call: TRBV11-2
cdr3_nt: TGTGCCAGCAGCTTCGGGCGGGAGGGCCCTCGAGAGCAGTTCTTC
cdr3_aa: CASSFGREGPREQFF

d_call: NA
j_call: TRBJ1-4
clone_size: NA
v_call: TRBV4-1
cdr3_nt: TGCGCCAGCAGCCTTGATACGGGTCGGAGTAATGAAAAACTGTTTTTT
cdr3_aa: CASSLDTGRSNEKLFF

d_call: NA
j_call: TRBJ2-6
clone_size: NA
v_call: TRBV9
cdr3_nt: TGTGCCAGCAGCCGTGAGGGCAGGGGTTCTGGGGCCAACGTCCTGACTTTC
cdr3_aa: CASSREGRGSGANVLTF

d_call: TRBD1
j_call: TRBJ2-7
clone_size: NA
v_call: TRBV14
cdr3_nt: TGTGCCAGCAGCCTTACAGGGGGCGCGTACGAGCAGTACTTC
cdr3_aa: CASSLTGGAYEQYF

d_call: NA
j_call: TRBJ2-2
clone_size: NA
v_call: TRBV19
cdr3_nt: TGTGCCAGTAGCAACAGGGTTCCCGGCGGGGAGCTGTTTTTT
cdr3_aa: CASSNRVPGGELFF

d_call: TRBD1
j_call: TRBJ1-1
clone_size: NA
v_call: TRBV7-2
cdr3_nt: TGTGCCAGCAGCACAGACGGACAGGGGGGTTCTGAAGCTTTCTTT
cdr3_aa: CASSTDGQGGSEAFF

d_call: TRBD1
j_call: TRBJ1-1
clone_size: NA
v_call: TRBV23-1
cdr3_nt: TGCGCCAGCACCCGAGGGGACAGGAAGAACACTGAAGCTTTCTTT
cdr3_aa: CASTRGDRKNTEAFF

d_call: NA
j_call: TRBJ1-5
clone_size: medium-sized
v_call: TRBV10-2
cdr3_nt: TGCGCCAGCGACGACACAGCCGGGAGTCAGCCCCAGCATTTT
cdr3_aa: CASDDTAGSQPQHF

d_call: TRBD1
j_call: TRBJ1-6
clone_size: NA
v_call: TRBV2
cdr3_nt: TGTGCCAGCAGAAACAGGGGTTATGGTTCACCCCTCCACTTT
cdr3_aa: CASRNRGYGSPLHF

d_call: NA
j_call: TRBJ2-7
clone_size: few
v_call: TRBV5-1
cdr3_nt: TGCGCCAGCAGCCCTGGACAGTCTGAAGAGCAGTACTTC
cdr3_aa: CASSPGQSEEQYF

d_call: NA
j_call: TRBJ1-5
clone_size: NA
v_call: TRBV2
cdr3_nt: TGTGCCAGCAGTCCCCCGGTTCAGCCCCAGCATTTT
cdr3_aa: CASSPPVQPQHF

d_call: TRBD1
j_call: TRBJ1-1
clone_size: NA
v_call: TRBV5-1
cdr3_nt: TGCGCCAGCAGCTTTGACAGGGGAAACACTGAAGCTTTCTTT
cdr3_aa: CASSFDRGNTEAFF

d_call: TRBD1
j_call: TRBJ2-7
clone_size: NA
v_call: TRBV7-2
cdr3_nt: TGTGCCAGCAGCCTACCGGGACAGGGGACCTACGAGCAGTACTTC
cdr3_aa: CASSLPGQGTYEQYF

d_call: NA
j_call: TRBJ1-2
clone_size: NA
v_call: TRBV7-9
cdr3_nt: TGTGCCAGCAGCTTAGGGACAAATGACTATGGCTACACCTTC
cdr3_aa: CASSLGTNDYGYTF

d_call: NA
j_call: TRBJ2-2
clone_size: NA
v_call: TRBV3-1/TRBV3-2
cdr3_nt: TGTGCCAGCAGCCGCTGGGATAGCGGCCTCACCGGGGAGCTGTTTTTT
cdr3_aa: CASSRWDSGLTGELFF

d_call: NA
j_call: TRBJ1-6
clone_size: few
v_call: TRBV10-1
cdr3_nt: TGCGCCAGCAGTGAGAAAAGGGGTAATTCACCCCTCCACTTT
cdr3_aa: CASSEKRGNSPLHF

d_call: TRBD1
j_call: TRBJ1-5
clone_size: few
v_call: TRBV12-3/TRBV12-4
cdr3_nt: TGTGCCAGCAGTCAAGGACAGGGTCAGCCCCAGCATTTT
cdr3_aa: CASSQGQGQPQHF

d_call: NA
j_call: TRBJ1-5
clone_size: NA
v_call: TRBV19
cdr3_nt: TGTGCCAGTAGTTTCGGGAATCAGCCCCAGCATTTT
cdr3_aa: CASSFGNQPQHF

d_call: TRBD2
j_call: TRBJ2-7
clone_size: few
v_call: TRBV18
cdr3_nt: TGTGCCAGCTCACCGGGACTAGTCTCCTACGAGCAGTACTTC
cdr3_aa: CASSPGLVSYEQYF

d_call: TRBD2
j_call: TRBJ2-2
clone_size: NA
v_call: TRBV2
cdr3_nt: TGTGCCAGCAAACGGGGCGGGAGCGACACCGGGGAGCTGTTTTTT
cdr3_aa: CASKRGGSDTGELFF

d_call: TRBD1
j_call: TRBJ1-6
clone_size: NA
v_call: TRBV7-2
cdr3_nt: TGTGCCAGCAGCTTAGCCGGGACAGTGGCTTCACCCCTCCACTTT
cdr3_aa: CASSLAGTVASPLHF

d_call: TRBD1
j_call: TRBJ2-2
clone_size: NA
v_call: TRBV2
cdr3_nt: TGTGCCAGCCGAGCCGGGACAGAACGTGCCGGGGAGCTGTTTTTT
cdr3_aa: CASRAGTERAGELFF

d_call: TRBD1
j_call: TRBJ2-2
clone_size: NA
v_call: TRBV30
cdr3_nt: TGTGCCTGGGACCGGGACAGGGGGTACACCGGGGAGCTGTTTTTT
cdr3_aa: CAWDRDRGYTGELFF

d_call: TRBD1
j_call: TRBJ1-3
clone_size: NA
v_call: TRBV18
cdr3_nt: TGTGCCAGCTCACCCAGGGGGTTTCCTGGAAACACCATATATTTT
cdr3_aa: CASSPRGFPGNTIYF

d_call: NA
j_call: TRBJ1-1
clone_size: once
v_call: TRBV3-1/TRBV3-2
cdr3_nt: TGTGCCAGCAGCCGCGCGGGGGGGAGAATCACTGAAGCTTTCTTT
cdr3_aa: CASSRAGGRITEAFF

d_call: TRBD1
j_call: TRBJ2-3
clone_size: NA
v_call: TRBV24-1
cdr3_nt: TGTGCCACCAGTGATCCATCGGTTGGGACAGGGGGCACAGCAGATACGCAGTATTTT
cdr3_aa: CATSDPSVGTGGTADTQYF

d_call: TRBD1
j_call: TRBJ2-3
clone_size: NA
v_call: TRBV10-3
cdr3_nt: TGTGCCATCAGGGACCGACAGGGGACAGATACGCAGTATTTT
cdr3_aa: CAIRDRQGTDTQYF